A single sample is the source of the 24 T cell receptor beta chains below, sequenced in a study of blood T cell repertoires in COVID-19. TCRdb's copy holds only in-frame clones and misses some; the assay was immunoSEQ multiplex PCR. The sample holds fewer than 150,000 clones, over 65% seen once. The sample was peripheral blood. These receptors originate from a man aged 65-85 years with acute or convalescent COVID-19.

J is TRBJ2-1 and V is TRBV7-9; 9 bases align to TRBD1. This CDR3 comprises 14 residues. Germline trimming cut 8 bases from V and 8 bases from J; bases unmatched to any gene: 10. Germline V gene lookup returns CDR1 SEHNR and CDR2 FQNEAQ (reference sequence). The CDR3: CASWARDRVDEQFF. The CDR3 DNA sequence: TGTGCCAGCTGGGCCCGGGACAGGGTCGATGAGCAGTTCTTC.

The rearrangement uses TRBV24-1 and TRBJ2-1; D possibly corresponds to TRBD1 (5 bases). V gave up 2 bases and J gave up 4 bases, with 23 bases separating them. Germline loops: CDR1 KGHDR, CDR2 SFDVKD. This CDR3 has 19 amino acids. The CDR3 DNA reads TGTGCCACCAGTGATTCCCCCGGCAGGGAAGGGCCCGCATACAATGAGCAGTTCTTC. This gives the protein CATSDSPGREGPAYNEQFF.

The V gene is TRBV23-1, the J gene TRBJ1-6, with TRBD1 matching 7 bases. TRBV23-1 is reported as an ORF; its role is uncertain. V trimming: 8 bases; J trimming: 8 bases; junction bases outside the gene matches: 9. This CDR3 has 14 amino acids. The CDR3 here is CASCRRRGHSPLHF. As DNA, the CDR3 is TGCGCCAGCTGCCGACGAAGGGGGCATTCACCCCTCCACTTT.

This chain uses TRBV28 with TRBJ2-4; maybe TRBD1 (6 bases). Trimming pared 2 bases from V and 5 bases from J, leaving 19 bases between. The germline V gene encodes CDR1 MDHEN and CDR2 SYDVKM. The CDR3 is made up of 17 amino acids. The CDR3 bases are TGTGCCAGCAGTTTACCCCAACAGGGTTTGGTACAAAACATTCAGTACTTC. This gives the protein CASSLPQQGLVQNIQYF.

The sample holds a few counts of this clone. The chain links TRBV24-1 to TRBJ2-5, with D maybe TRBD2 (5 bases). Deletions cut 2 bases from V and 1 base from J, with 10 bases between. This CDR3 has 15 residues. CDR1 is KGHDR, CDR2 SFDVKD, per germline. CDR3 DNA sequence: TGTGCCACCAGTGATTCCAAGCGGTCCCAAGAGACCCAGTACTTC. Residues: CATSDSKRSQETQYF.

The chain couples TRBV28 to TRBJ1-5; D is unresolved. The V gene lost 6 bases and the J gene lost 0 bases, with 12 bases spanning the gap. CDR1 is MDHEN, CDR2 SYDVKM, per germline. The CDR3 sequence is 15 residues long. DNA for the CDR3: TGTGCCAGCAGCCTCGGGTTTCTTAGCAATCAGCCCCAGCATTTT. Its translation: CASSLGFLSNQPQHF.

The chain employs TRBV6-2 or TRBV6-3 and TRBJ1-6; perhaps TRBD1 as D (5 bases). The germline gives CDR1 MNHEY, CDR2 SVGEGT. The CDR3 loop spans 14 amino acids. The V end lost 5 bases, the J end lost 7 bases, and 12 bases lay between the germline ends. Here the CDR3 reads CASSGRVTNSPLHF. The DNA of the CDR3 is TGTGCCAGCAGTGGCAGGGTTACCAATTCACCCCTCCACTTT.

Notes on this clone: This sample includes further DNA sequences coding for the same CDR3. The chain employs TRBV18 and TRBJ1-1, with TRBD1 matching over 9 bases. Trimming removed 3 bases from V and 4 bases from J; junction bases left unmatched: 9. Per the germline V gene, CDR1 is KGHSH and CDR2 is LQKENI. The CDR3 is 16 amino acids. For the CDR3, the DNA is TGTGCCAGCTCACCGGGACAGGGCCGAGGGGGCACTGAAGCTTTCTTT. Its translation: CASSPGQGRGGTEAFF.

The rearrangement uses TRBV3-1 (or the pseudogene TRBV3-2) and TRBJ2-5; D possibly corresponds to TRBD2 (5 bases). Germline V gives CDR1 LGHDT, CDR2 YNNKEL (reference sequence). The CDR3 spans 13 residues. The ends were cut back, 4 bases at V and 5 bases at J, with 11 bases in the middle. The CDR3 DNA reads as TGTGCCAGCAGCCTACCCTCGGGGGAGACCCAGTACTTC. Its protein is CASSLPSGETQYF.

This clone was detected only a few times. The V and J genes are TRBV7-8 and TRBJ2-6; possible D gene TRBD1, 6 bases. Germline values: CDR1 SGHVS, CDR2 FQNEAQ. The CDR3 sequence is 17 residues long. V lost 6 bases and J 0 bases, leaving 15 bases between the germline ends. CDR3 amino acids: CASRDRTAPSGANVLTF. CDR3 DNA sequence: TGTGCCAGCAGAGACAGGACGGCCCCCTCTGGGGCCAACGTCCTGACTTTC. The entire variable domain, with the rest obtained from reference TRBV7-8 and TRBJ2-6, is as follows: GAGVSQSPRYKVAKRGQDVALRCDPISGHVSLFWYQQALGQGPEFLTYFQNEAQLDKSGLPSDRFFAERPEGSVSTLKIQRTQQEDSAVYLCASRDRTAPSGANVLTFGAGSRLTVL.

This clone showed up just a few times. The chain carries TRBV7-6 and TRBJ1-3; a possible D gene is TRBD1 (6 bases). Germline CDR1 reads SGHVS; CDR2 reads FNYEAQ. V dropped 6 bases and J dropped 0 bases, with 15 bases sitting between them. CDR3 length: 16 amino acids. DNA for the CDR3: TGTGCCAGCAGTGGGGGGGCGGTACACTCTGGAAACACCATATATTTT. This translates into CASSGGAVHSGNTIYF.

The chain couples TRBV13 to TRBJ2-1; D gene ambiguous. From germline, CDR1 is PRHDT and CDR2 FYEKMQ (reference sequence). V was pared by 7 bases and J by 4 bases, with 11 bases between. The CDR3 extends over 13 amino acids. The CDR3 loop reads CASISYPYNEQFF. CDR3 sequence (DNA): TGTGCCAGCATTAGCTATCCTTACAATGAGCAGTTCTTC.

This clone was detected many times. The chain has TRBV4-1 and TRBJ1-4; 7 bases are a match to TRBD1. The ends lost 0 bases at V and 6 bases at J; junction bases unmatched: 10. CDR3 length: 17 amino acids. Germline loops: CDR1 MGHRA, CDR2 YSYEKL. The DNA for the CDR3 is TGCGCCAGCAGCCAAGATCGGGACAGCCGCAGGGATGAAAAACTGTTTTTT. Protein: CASSQDRDSRRDEKLFF.

This chain connects TRBV7-9 to TRBJ2-7; D is uncertain. V dropped 8 bases and J dropped 0 bases, with 14 bases sitting between them. CDR3 length: 14 residues. The germline V gene has CDR1 SEHNR and CDR2 FQNEAQ (reference sequence). CDR3 residues: CASHGERSSYEQYF. CDR3 DNA: TGTGCCAGCCACGGTGAGAGGAGCTCCTACGAGCAGTACTTC.

This clone occurred once. The chain is built from TRBV2 and TRBJ1-4; 7 bases line up with TRBD1. CDR3 length equals 14 residues. With 7 bases clipped from V and 3 bases from J, the junction kept 5 bases outside the gene matches. Germline V CDR1 and CDR2: SNHLY, FYNNEI. CDR3 DNA sequence: TGTGCCAGCATCGATGGGACAGCTAATGAAAAACTGTTTTTT. Its protein is CASIDGTANEKLFF. Together with reference TRBV2 and TRBJ1-4, the CDR3 gives the full variable domain: EPEVTQTPSHQVTQMGQEVILRCVPISNHLYFYWYRQILGQKVEFLVSFYNNEISEKSEIFDDQFSVERPDGSNFTLKIRSTKLEDSAMYFCASIDGTANEKLFFGSGTQLSVL.

This clone was picked up a small number of times. This chain uses TRBV3-1 (or the pseudogene TRBV3-2) with TRBJ2-1; D not resolved. Germline V CDR1 and CDR2: LGHDT, YNNKEL (reference sequence). This CDR3 is 17 amino acids long. Between the trimmed V and J ends, which lost 4 bases and 4 bases, there was a span of 20 bases. CDR3 sequence (DNA): TGTGCCAGCAGCCCGTTAAATCCTTACAGTATATACAATGAGCAGTTCTTC. It specifies CASSPLNPYSIYNEQFF.

The chain joins TRBV19 to TRBJ2-1; 9 bases are shared with TRBD1. V lost 9 bases, J lost 7 bases, and 10 bases stayed unmatched. Germline V lookup: CDR1 LNHDA, CDR2 SQIVND (reference sequence). The CDR3 totals 14 residues. The CDR3 spells CASLDRGGTNEQFF. CDR3 DNA sequence: TGTGCCAGCCTTGACAGGGGGGGAACTAATGAGCAGTTCTTC. Full variable domain (missing parts from reference TRBV19 and TRBJ2-1): DGGITQSPKYLFRKEGQNVTLSCEQNLNHDAMYWYRQDPGQGLRLIYYSQIVNDFQKGDIAEGYSVSREKKESFPLTVTSAQKNPTAFYLCASLDRGGTNEQFFGPGTRLTVL.

The chain joins TRBV19 to TRBJ1-5; possibly TRBD1 for D (5 bases). The germline CDR1 and CDR2 sequences are LNHDA and SQIVND (reference sequence). The ends were cut back, 5 bases at V and 4 bases at J, with 18 bases in the middle. CDR3 length: 16 amino acids. CDR3 loop: CASSLVRGGPNQPQHF. In DNA form, the CDR3 reads TGTGCCAGTAGTTTGGTGCGGGGCGGACCTAATCAGCCCCAGCATTTT.

This clone was found a few times. This chain joins TRBV20-1 and TRBJ1-1, with D possibly matching TRBD1 (5 bases). V dropped 1 base and J dropped 8 bases, with 8 bases sitting between them. Germline loops: CDR1 DFQATT, CDR2 SNEGSKA (reference sequence). The CDR3 totals 11 residues. The CDR3 region is CSARGQREAFF. The CDR3 DNA follows: TGCAGTGCTAGAGGACAGAGAGAAGCTTTCTTT.

The V gene is TRBV7-9, the J gene TRBJ2-7, with D perhaps TRBD1 (6 bases). Germline lookup yields CDR1 SEHNR and CDR2 FQNEAQ (reference sequence). This CDR3 has 13 residues. With 7 bases removed from V and 3 bases from J, the gap between germline ends came to 13 bases. CDR3 in amino acids: CASTPGVDYEQYF. The CDR3 nucleotides are TGTGCCAGCACTCCAGGGGTAGACTACGAGCAGTACTTC. Full variable domain (rest looked up from reference TRBV7-9 and TRBJ2-7): DTGVSQNPRHKITKRGQNVTFRCDPISEHNRLYWYRQTLGQGPEFLTYFQNEAQLEKSRLLSDRFSAERPKGSFSTLEIQRTEQGDSAMYLCASTPGVDYEQYFGPGTRLTVT.

This chain uses TRBV6-6 with TRBJ1-5; D remains ambiguous. The V end lost 7 bases, the J end lost 0 bases, and 13 bases lay between the germline ends. The CDR3 has 15 residues. In germline, CDR1 is MNHNY, CDR2 SVGAGI (reference sequence). CDR3 residues: CASTLGFYSNQPQHF. CDR3 in DNA: TGTGCCAGCACCCTAGGCTTTTATAGCAATCAGCCCCAGCATTTT.

The chain employs TRBV18 and TRBJ2-7, with 8 positions matching TRBD1. Germline CDR1 KGHSH, CDR2 LQKENI. The V gene end was trimmed by 6 bases and the J gene end by 1 base; junction bases not matched to a gene: 8. CDR3 length equals 15 residues. This CDR3 is CASSPNGQGSYEQYF. In DNA, the CDR3 is TGTGCCAGCTCCCCTAACGGACAGGGTTCCTACGAGCAGTACTTC.

The V call is TRBV6-2 or TRBV6-3, the J call TRBJ1-1, with unresolved D. Germline V lookup: CDR1 MNHEY, CDR2 SVGEGT. The CDR3 has 14 residues. V was trimmed by 2 bases and J by 0 bases, leaving 7 bases between them. The CDR3 DNA is TGTGCCAGCAGTTACATTGGCATGAACACTGAAGCTTTCTTT. Encoded protein: CASSYIGMNTEAFF.

This chain joins TRBV3-1 (or the pseudogene TRBV3-2) and TRBJ2-2; 11 bases match TRBD1. CDR1 and CDR2 (germline): LGHDT, YNNKEL (reference sequence). V lost 4 bases and J lost 3; bases outside the gene matches: 4. CDR3 length: 16 residues. The CDR3 coding sequence is TGTGCCAGCAGCCTAGCGGACAGGGGGCACACCGGGGAGCTGTTTTTT. Protein: CASSLADRGHTGELFF.